What follows is one T cell receptor beta chain and its context. Its antigen is not known. The sample belongs to a study of blood T cells in healthy people across ages. Study summary: Template switching captured about one barcoded beta molecule per two T cells. The study's findings and limits: Using unsorted PBMCs precluded a conclusive naive versus antigen-experienced comparison.

Primers used in a second PCR of about 6 to 11 cycles were a sample-barcoded 5' primer and a J-beta primer mix. In TCRdb, the 5' RACE reads were re-called with MiXCR into one record per CDR3 protein. The repertoire holds over 1,200,000 distinct CDR3 sequences, with approximately 59% as singletons. The germline V gene encodes CDR1 MGHRA and CDR2 YSYEKL. V lost 3 bases and J 3 bases, leaving 8 bases between the germline ends. CDR3 size: 14 residues. The receptor was isolated from a man aged 18-30 years in good health. V usage is TRBV4-1 and J usage is TRBJ2-2; D gene ambiguous. Sample: blood. CDR3 DNA: TGCGCCAGCAGCCACTCCCCTGACACCGGGGAGCTGTTTTTT. Residues: CASSHSPDTGELFF.